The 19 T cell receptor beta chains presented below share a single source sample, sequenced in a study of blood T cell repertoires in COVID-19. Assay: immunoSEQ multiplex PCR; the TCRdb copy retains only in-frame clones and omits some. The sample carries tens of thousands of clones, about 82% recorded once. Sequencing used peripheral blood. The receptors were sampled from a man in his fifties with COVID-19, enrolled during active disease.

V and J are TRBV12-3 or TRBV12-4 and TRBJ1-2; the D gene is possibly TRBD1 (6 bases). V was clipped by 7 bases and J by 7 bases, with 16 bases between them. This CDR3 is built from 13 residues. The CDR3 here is CASNLGGGLGYTF. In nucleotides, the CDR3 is TGTGCCAGCAACCTTGGGGGGGGCCTTGGCTACACCTTC.

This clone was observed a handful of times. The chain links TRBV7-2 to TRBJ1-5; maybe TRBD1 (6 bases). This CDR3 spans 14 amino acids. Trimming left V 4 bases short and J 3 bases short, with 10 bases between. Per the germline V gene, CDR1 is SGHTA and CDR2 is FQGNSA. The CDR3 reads CASSSGQFNQPQHF. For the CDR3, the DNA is TGTGCCAGCAGCTCCGGACAGTTCAATCAGCCCCAGCATTTT.

CDR3: CSVGTSGSETQYF. CDR3 bases: TGCAGCGTTGGGACTAGCGGGAGTGAGACCCAGTACTTC. The chain employs TRBV29-1 and TRBJ2-5; TRBD2 matches at 13 bases. V lost 4 bases and J lost 5; bases outside the gene matches: 1. CDR3 size: 13 residues. Germline assignment: CDR1 SQVTM and CDR2 ANQGSEA.

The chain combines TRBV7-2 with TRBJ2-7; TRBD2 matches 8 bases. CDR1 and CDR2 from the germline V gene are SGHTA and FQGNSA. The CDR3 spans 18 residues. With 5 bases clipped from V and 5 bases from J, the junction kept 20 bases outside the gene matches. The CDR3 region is CASSLFGGVSAGANEQYF. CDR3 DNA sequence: TGTGCCAGCAGCCTTTTCGGGGGGGTTTCAGCGGGAGCAAACGAGCAGTACTTC.

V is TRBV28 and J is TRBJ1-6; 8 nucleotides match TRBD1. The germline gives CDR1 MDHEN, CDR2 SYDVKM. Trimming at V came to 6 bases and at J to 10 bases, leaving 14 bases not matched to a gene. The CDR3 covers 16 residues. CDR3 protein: CASSAGQGEGKSPLHF. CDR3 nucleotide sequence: TGTGCCAGCAGCGCCGGACAGGGCGAAGGGAAATCACCCCTCCACTTT.

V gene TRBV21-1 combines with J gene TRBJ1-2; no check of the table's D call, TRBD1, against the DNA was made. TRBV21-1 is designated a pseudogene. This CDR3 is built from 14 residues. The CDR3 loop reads CASRPQGENYGYTF. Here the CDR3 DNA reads TGTGCCAGCAGACCACAGGGCGAAAACTATGGCTACACCTTC.

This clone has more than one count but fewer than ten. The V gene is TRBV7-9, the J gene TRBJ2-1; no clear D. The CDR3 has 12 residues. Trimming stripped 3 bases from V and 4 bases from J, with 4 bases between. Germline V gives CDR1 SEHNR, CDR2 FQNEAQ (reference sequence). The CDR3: CASSFSYNEQFF. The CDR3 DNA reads TGTGCCAGCAGCTTCAGTTACAATGAGCAGTTCTTC.

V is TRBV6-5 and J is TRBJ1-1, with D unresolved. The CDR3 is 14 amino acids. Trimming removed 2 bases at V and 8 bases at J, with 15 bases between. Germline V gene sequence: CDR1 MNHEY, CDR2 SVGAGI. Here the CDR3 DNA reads TGTGCCAGCAGTTACCCCAGACGGGAATCAGAAGCTTTCTTT. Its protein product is CASSYPRRESEAFF.

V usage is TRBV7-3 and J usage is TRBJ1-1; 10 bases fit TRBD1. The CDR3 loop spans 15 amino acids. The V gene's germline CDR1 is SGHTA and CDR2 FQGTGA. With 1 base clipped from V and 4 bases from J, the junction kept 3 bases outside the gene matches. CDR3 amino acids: CASSLRWDRGTEAFF. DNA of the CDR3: TGTGCCAGCAGCTTAAGGTGGGACAGGGGCACTGAAGCTTTCTTT.

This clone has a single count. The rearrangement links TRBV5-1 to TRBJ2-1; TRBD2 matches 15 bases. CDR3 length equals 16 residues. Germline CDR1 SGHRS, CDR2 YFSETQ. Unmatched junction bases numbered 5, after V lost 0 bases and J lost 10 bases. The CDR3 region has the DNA TGCGCCAGCAGCTTGGGGGGACTAGCGGGAGGCAGGGAGCAGTTCTTC. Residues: CASSLGGLAGGREQFF.

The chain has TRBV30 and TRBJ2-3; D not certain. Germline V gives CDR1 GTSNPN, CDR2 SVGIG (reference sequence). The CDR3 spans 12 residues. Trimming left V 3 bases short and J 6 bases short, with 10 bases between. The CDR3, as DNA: TGTGCCTGGAGCCCGACTTCCGATACGCAGTATTTT. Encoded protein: CAWSPTSDTQYF.

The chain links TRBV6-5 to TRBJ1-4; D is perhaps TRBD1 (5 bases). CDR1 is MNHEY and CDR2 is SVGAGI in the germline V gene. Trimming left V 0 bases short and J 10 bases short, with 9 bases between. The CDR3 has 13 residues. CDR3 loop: CASSYSSGGKLFF. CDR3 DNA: TGTGCCAGCAGTTACTCGTCCGGGGGAAAACTGTTTTTT.

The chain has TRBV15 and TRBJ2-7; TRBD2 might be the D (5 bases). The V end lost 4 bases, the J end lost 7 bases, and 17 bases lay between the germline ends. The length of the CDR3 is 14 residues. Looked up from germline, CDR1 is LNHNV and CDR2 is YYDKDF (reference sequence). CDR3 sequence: CATSTAWGVPEQYF. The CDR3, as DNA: TGTGCCACCAGCACCGCCTGGGGAGTCCCAGAGCAGTACTTC.

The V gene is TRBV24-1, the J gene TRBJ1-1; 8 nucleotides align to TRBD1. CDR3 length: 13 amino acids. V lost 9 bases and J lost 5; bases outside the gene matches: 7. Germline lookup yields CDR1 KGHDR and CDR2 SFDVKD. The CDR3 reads CATSDRDDTEAFF. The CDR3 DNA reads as TGTGCCACCTCGGACAGGGACGATACTGAAGCTTTCTTT.

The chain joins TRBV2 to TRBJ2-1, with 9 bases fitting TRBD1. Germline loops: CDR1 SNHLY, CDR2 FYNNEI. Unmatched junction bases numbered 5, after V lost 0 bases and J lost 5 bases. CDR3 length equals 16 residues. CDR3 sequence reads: CASSEAQQGANNEQFF. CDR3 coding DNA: TGTGCCAGCAGTGAAGCGCAACAGGGGGCTAACAATGAGCAGTTCTTC.

CDR3 protein: CASSIGEGAQPQHF. The DNA of the CDR3 is TGTGCCAGTAGTATCGGGGAGGGAGCCCAGCCCCAGCATTTT. The chain couples TRBV19 to TRBJ1-5; D uncertain. In germline, CDR1 is LNHDA, CDR2 SQIVND (reference sequence). The CDR3 consists of 14 residues. The V end lost 3 bases, the J end lost 7 bases, and 13 bases lay between the germline ends. The variable domain in full, completed from reference TRBV19 and TRBJ1-5, reads DGGITQSPKYLFRKEGQNVTLSCEQNLNHDAMYWYRQDPGQGLRLIYYSQIVNDFQKGDIAEGYSVSREKKESFPLTVTSAQKNPTAFYLCASSIGEGAQPQHFGDGTRLSIL.

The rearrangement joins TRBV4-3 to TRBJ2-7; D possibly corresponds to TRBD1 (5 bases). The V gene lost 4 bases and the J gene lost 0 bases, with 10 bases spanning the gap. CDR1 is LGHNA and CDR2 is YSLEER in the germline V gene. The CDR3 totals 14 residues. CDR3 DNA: TGCGCCAGCAGCCTGGACATCTCCTCCTACGAGCAGTACTTC. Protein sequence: CASSLDISSYEQYF.

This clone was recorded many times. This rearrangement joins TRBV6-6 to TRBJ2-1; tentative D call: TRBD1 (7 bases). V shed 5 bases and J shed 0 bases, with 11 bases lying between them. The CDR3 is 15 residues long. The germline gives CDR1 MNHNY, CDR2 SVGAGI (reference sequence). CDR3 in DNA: TGTGCCAGCAGTCCCAGGGGGGCCTCCTACAATGAGCAGTTCTTC. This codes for CASSPRGASYNEQFF.

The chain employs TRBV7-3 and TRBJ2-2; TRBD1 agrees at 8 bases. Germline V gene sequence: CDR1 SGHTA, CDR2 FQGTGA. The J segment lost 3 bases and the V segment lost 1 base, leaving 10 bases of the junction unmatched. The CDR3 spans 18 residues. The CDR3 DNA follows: TGTGCCAGCAGCTTAAGGTCACCCGGACAGGGTGACACCGGGGAGCTGTTTTTT. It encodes CASSLRSPGQGDTGELFF.